This T cell receptor beta chain stems from a study of T cell repertoires in cytomegalovirus infection. For the study at large: Matching HLA type, along with CMV infection, was indicated by public TCR beta signatures. The study, taken as a whole, reports: Across the ex vivo response, the dominant clonotypes were HLA-C-restricted CMV-specific TCR beta clonotypes.

This clonotype was observed many times. The antigen is undetermined. The CDR3 sequence is 13 residues long. Germline CDR1 and CDR2: SGHTA and FQGNSA. V was clipped by 4 bases and J by 8 bases; unmatched bases: 0. TCRdb independently ran MiXCR on the reads; one entry per CDR3 protein. The sample holds some 220,000 distinct CDR3 sequences, around 6.6% seen once. This chain connects TRBV7-2 to TRBJ1-6; TRBD1 aligns across 9 bases. Sequenced sample: PBMCs. The TCR comes from a human donor in good health (CMV status not recorded). Some clones in this sample may be carry-over from other donors' samples. Here the CDR3 reads CASSYRGHSPLHF. The DNA for the CDR3 is TGTGCCAGCAGCTACAGGGGGCATTCACCCCTCCACTTT.